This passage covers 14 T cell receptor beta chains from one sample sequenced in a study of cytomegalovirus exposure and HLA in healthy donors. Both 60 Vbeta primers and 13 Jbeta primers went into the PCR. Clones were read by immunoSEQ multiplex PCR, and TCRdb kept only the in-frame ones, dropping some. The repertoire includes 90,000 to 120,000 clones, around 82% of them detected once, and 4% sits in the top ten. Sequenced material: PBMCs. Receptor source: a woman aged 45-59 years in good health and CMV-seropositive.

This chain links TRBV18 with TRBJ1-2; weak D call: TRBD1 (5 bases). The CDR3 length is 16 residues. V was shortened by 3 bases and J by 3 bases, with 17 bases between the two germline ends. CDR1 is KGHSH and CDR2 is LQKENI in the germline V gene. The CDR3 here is CASSPLPGRRDYGYTF. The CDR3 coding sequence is TGTGCCAGCTCACCGCTTCCGGGACGGAGGGACTATGGCTACACCTTC.

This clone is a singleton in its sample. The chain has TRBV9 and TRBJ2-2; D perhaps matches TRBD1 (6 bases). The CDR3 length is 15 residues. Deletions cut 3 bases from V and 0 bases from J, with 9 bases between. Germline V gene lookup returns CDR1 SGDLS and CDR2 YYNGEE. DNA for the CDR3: TGTGCCAGCAGCGACGGACAGCCGAACACCGGGGAGCTGTTTTTT. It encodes CASSDGQPNTGELFF. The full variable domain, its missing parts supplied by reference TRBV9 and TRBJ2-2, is DSGVTQTPKHLITATGQRVTLRCSPRSGDLSVYWYQQSLDQGLQFLIQYYNGEERAKGNILERFSAQQFPDLHSELNLSSLELGDSALYFCASSDGQPNTGELFFGEGSRLTVL.

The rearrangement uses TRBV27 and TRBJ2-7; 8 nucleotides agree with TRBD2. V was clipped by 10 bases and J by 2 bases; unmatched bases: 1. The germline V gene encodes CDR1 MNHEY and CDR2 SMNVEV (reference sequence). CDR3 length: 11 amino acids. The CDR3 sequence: CATGGAYEQYF. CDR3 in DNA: TGTGCCACCGGGGGGGCCTACGAGCAGTACTTC.

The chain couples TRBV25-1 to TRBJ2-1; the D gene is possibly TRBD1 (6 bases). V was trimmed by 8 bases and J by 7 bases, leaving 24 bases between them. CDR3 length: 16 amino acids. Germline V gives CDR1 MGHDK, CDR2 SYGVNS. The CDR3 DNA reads TGTGCCAGCGGGGGAATGGTGTGGGGGCAAAGTAATGAGCAGTTCTTC. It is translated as CASGGMVWGQSNEQFF.

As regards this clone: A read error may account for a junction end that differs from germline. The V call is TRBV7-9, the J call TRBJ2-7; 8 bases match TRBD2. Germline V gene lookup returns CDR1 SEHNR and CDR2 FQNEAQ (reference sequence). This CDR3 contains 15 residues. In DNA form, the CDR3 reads TGTTCCAGCAGCATAACCGGGACTAGTCGCTACGAGCAGTACTTC. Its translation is CSSSITGTSRYEQYF.

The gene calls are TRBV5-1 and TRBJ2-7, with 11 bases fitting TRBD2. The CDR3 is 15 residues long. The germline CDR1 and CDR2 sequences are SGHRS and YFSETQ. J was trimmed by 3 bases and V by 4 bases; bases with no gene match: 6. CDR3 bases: TGCGCCAGCAGCGACCTGGGACTAGCGGTCTACGAGCAGTACTTC. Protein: CASSDLGLAVYEQYF. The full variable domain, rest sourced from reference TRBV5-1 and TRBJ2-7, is KAGVTQTPRYLIKTRGQQVTLSCSPISGHRSVSWYQQTPGQGLQFLFEYFSETQRNKGNFPGRFSGRQFSNSRSEMNVSTLELGDSALYLCASSDLGLAVYEQYFGPGTRLTVT.

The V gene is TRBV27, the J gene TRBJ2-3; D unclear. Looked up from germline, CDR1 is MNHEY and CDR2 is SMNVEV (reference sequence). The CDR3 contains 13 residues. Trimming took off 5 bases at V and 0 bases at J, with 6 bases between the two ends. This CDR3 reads CASSLSSTDTQYF. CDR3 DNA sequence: TGTGCCAGCAGTCTCTCTAGCACAGATACGCAGTATTTT.

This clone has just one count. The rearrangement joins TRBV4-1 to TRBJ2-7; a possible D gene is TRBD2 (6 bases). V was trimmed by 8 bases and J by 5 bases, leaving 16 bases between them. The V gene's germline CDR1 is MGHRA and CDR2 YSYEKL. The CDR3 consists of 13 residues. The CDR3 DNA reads TGCGCCAGCTCCCTAGTGGCGGGGAACGAGCAGTACTTC. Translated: CASSLVAGNEQYF.

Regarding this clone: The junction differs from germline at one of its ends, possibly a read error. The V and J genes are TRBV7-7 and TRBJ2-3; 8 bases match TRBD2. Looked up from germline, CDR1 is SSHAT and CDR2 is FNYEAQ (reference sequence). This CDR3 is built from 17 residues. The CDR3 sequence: CASSLVASGSWADTQYF. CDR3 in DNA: TGTGCTAGCAGCTTAGTTGCGAGCGGGAGTTGGGCAGATACGCAGTATTTT.

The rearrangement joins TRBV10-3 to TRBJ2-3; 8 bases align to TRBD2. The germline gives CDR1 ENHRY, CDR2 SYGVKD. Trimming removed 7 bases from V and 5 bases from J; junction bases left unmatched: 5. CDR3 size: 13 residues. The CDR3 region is CAIKGTRLDTQYF. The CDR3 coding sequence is TGTGCCATCAAGGGGACTAGATTAGATACGCAGTATTTT.

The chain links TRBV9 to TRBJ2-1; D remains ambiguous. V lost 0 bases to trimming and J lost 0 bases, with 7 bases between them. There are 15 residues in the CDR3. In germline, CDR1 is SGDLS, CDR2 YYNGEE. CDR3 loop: CASSVDLSSYNEQFF. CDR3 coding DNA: TGTGCCAGCAGCGTAGACCTGAGCTCCTACAATGAGCAGTTCTTC.

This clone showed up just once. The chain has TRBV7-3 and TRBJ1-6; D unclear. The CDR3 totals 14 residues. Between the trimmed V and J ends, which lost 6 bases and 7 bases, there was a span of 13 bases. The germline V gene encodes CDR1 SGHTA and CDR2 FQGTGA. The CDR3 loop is CASSYSLPNSPLHF. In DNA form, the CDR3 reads TGTGCCAGCAGTTACAGCCTCCCGAATTCACCCCTCCACTTT.

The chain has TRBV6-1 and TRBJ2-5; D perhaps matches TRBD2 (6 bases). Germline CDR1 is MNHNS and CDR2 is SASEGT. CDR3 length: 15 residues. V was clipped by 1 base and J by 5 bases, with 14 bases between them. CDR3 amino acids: CASSEGGGARETQYF. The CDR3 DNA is TGTGCCAGCAGTGAAGGGGGCGGGGCCCGGGAGACCCAGTACTTC.

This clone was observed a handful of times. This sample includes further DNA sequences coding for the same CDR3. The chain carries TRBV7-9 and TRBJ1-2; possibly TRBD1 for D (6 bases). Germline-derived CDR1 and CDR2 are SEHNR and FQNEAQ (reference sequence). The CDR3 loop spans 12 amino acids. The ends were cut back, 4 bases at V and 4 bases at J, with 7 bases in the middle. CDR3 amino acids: CASSSDSYGYTF. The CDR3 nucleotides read TGTGCCAGCAGCTCGGACAGCTATGGCTACACCTTC.